The present TCR beta chain was sequenced within a study of shared clonotypes between healthy human individuals. Trimming cost V 3 bases and J 0 bases, with 9 bases left between them. Germline CDR1 reads SGHKS; CDR2 reads YYEKEE (reference sequence). The CDR3 spans 14 residues. Assay execution took place at the deep level. Libraries were prepared by immunoSEQ multiplex PCR; TCRdb keeps only in-frame clonotypes and omits some of them. In the table there are roughly 2.5 million clones, over 85% of which are singletons. This rearrangement joins TRBV5-5 to TRBJ1-2, with D maybe TRBD1 (6 bases). The receptor was isolated from a man aged 18 to 30 in good health. Source material: naive CD4+ T cells sorted from blood. This sample's subset: CD45RA+ positively selected. CDR3 amino acids: CASSWDTPNYGYTF. CDR3 nucleotides: TGTGCCAGCAGCTGGGACACCCCTAACTATGGCTACACCTTC.